This TCR beta chain emerged from a study of patients and donors after allogeneic stem cell transplantation. In TCRdb, the RT-PCR reads were re-called with MiXCR into one record per CDR3 protein. The sample includes 920,000 or so distinct CDR3 sequences, about a sixth of them seen just once. Sequencing used blood, either unsorted or a sorted T cell fraction (not recorded which). The sequence came from a human donor who was either an allogeneic HSCT recipient or a stem cell or donor lymphocyte infusion donor (not recorded which). It is not recorded whose cells these are; they may come from a transplant donor.

The CDR3 here is CASSQVRRGNEQFF. Here the CDR3 DNA reads TGTGCCAGCAGCCAAGTACGACGGGGCAATGAGCAGTTCTTC. This chain joins TRBV3-1 and TRBJ2-1, with D tentatively TRBD2 (5 bases). The CDR3 runs 14 residues. In germline, CDR1 is LGHDT, CDR2 YNNKEL (reference sequence). Trimming left V 1 base short and J 6 bases short, with 10 bases between.